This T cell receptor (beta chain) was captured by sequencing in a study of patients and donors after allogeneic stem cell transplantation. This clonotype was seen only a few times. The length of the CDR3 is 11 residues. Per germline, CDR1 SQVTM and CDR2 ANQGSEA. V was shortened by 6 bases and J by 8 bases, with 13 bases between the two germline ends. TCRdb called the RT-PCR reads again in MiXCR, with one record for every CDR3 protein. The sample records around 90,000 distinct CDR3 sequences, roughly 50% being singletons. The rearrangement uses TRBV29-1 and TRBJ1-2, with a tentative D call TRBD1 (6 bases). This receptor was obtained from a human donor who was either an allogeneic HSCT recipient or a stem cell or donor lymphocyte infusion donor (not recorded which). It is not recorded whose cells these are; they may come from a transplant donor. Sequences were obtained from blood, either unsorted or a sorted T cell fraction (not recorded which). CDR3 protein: CSVEDRRGYTF. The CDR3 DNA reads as TGCAGCGTCGAGGACAGAAGGGGCTACACCTTC.